This TCR beta chain was found in a study of beta chain features in type 1 diabetes. Looking at the study overall: Patients did not differ from healthy donors in age, gender or cell yield.

Sequenced material consisted of expressed TCRB transcripts (all of the isolated RNA was reverse transcribed). There were approximately 3.5 million reads on average in the naive, central memory and regulatory T cell samples. Assay: immunoSEQ multiplex PCR; the TCRdb copy retains only in-frame clones and omits some. The sample has roughly 500,000 clones; 10% to 12% are singletons. Germline CDR1 is MGHRA and CDR2 is YSYEKL. The CDR3 loop spans 14 amino acids. Trimming left V 1 base short and J 5 bases short, with 11 bases between. Each donor gave one heparinised blood draw averaging around 120 mL. The sample holds one count of this clone.

Sequenced input: naive CD4+ T cells from blood. This TCR was sampled from a woman under 30 in good health. The chain carries TRBV4-1 and TRBJ2-5; maybe TRBD1 (6 bases). The CDR3, as DNA: TGCGCCAGCAGCCAAGGTGTGCAGGGGGAGACCCAGTACTTC. It encodes CASSQGVQGETQYF.